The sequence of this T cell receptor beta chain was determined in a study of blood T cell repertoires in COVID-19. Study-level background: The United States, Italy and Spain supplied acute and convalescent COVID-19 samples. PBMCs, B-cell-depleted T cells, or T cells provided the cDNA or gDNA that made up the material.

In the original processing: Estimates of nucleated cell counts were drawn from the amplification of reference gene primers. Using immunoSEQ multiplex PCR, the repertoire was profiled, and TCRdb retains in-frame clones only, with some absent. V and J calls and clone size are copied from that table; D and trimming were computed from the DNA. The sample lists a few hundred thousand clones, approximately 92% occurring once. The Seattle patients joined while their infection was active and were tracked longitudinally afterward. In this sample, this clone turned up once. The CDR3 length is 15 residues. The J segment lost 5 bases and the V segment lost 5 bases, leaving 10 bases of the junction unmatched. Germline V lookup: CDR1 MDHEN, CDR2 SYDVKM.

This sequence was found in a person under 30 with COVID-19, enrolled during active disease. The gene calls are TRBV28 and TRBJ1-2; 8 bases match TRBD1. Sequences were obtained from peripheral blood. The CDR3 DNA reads TGTGCCAGCAGTACTCAGGGGGCTTATTGGTATGGCTACACCTTC. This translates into CASSTQGAYWYGYTF.